Following are 14 T cell receptor beta chains from one sample sequenced in a study of post-analysis software for immune sequencing data. Unique molecular identifiers had been added to the TCR beta cDNA libraries. TCRdb re-called the PCR reads through MiXCR, storing one row per CDR3 protein. The sample comprises hundreds of thousands of distinct CDR3 sequences, roughly 29% of which are singletons, and around 0.56% rests with the top ten. Study-level results: When patients were compared with controls, 5 or 6 TRBV segments were more frequent, TRBV5-6, TRBV5-1 and TRBV20-1 among them.

These receptors' targets are unknown. The source material was blood. These TCRs come from a girl between 10 and 17 years old with multiple sclerosis.

The chain employs TRBV5-1 and TRBJ2-7; 7 bases fit TRBD1. Germline V lookup: CDR1 SGHRS, CDR2 YFSETQ. The CDR3 is made up of 12 amino acids. V shed 7 bases, J shed 7 bases, and the junction held 8 bases outside the gene matches. The CDR3 region is CASQGQSREQYF. The CDR3 DNA sequence: TGCGCCAGCCAGGGACAGTCCAGGGAGCAGTACTTC.

This clonotype has only a few counts. The J gene is TRBJ2-5, the V gene TRBV20-1, with D perhaps TRBD2 (5 bases). The better agreement between TRBJ2-7 and the DNA end casts doubt on the J call. CDR3 length: 13 residues. Germline lookup yields CDR1 DFQATT and CDR2 SNEGSKA (reference sequence). The CDR3 is CSADRTAGGEQYF. CDR3 sequence (DNA): TGCAGTGCCGATAGGACGGCGGGCGGCGAGCAGTACTTC.

Only a few counts were recorded for this clonotype. This chain connects TRBV7-8 to TRBJ2-3; a weak D match, TRBD1 (6 bases). Germline V gives CDR1 SGHVS, CDR2 FQNEAQ. Trimming removed 3 bases at V and 5 bases at J, with 12 bases between. The CDR3 runs to 14 residues. CDR3 bases: TGTGCCAGCAGCTTCAGGGGTCAGGTAGATACGCAGTATTTT. Its protein is CASSFRGQVDTQYF.

The sample holds a few counts of this clonotype. V and J are TRBV15 and TRBJ2-3, with no clear D. CDR3 length: 13 residues. Trimming removed 2 bases at V and 7 bases at J, with 10 bases between. Germline V gene data show CDR1 as LNHNV and CDR2 as YYDKDF (reference sequence). The CDR3 DNA sequence: TGTGCCACCAGCAGACCATTCCCAAATACGCAGTATTTT. Translating gives CATSRPFPNTQYF.

The CDR3 protein is CASSQHQGLYNEQFF. In nucleotides, the CDR3 is TGTGCCAGCAGTCAGCACCAGGGACTCTACAATGAGCAGTTCTTC. This chain connects TRBV12-3 or TRBV12-4 to TRBJ2-1; D possibly corresponds to TRBD2 (6 bases). CDR3 length: 15 amino acids. V was clipped by 5 bases and J by 3 bases, with 14 bases between them.

This sequence joins TRBV24-1 and TRBJ1-5; D is unclear. CDR1 is KGHDR, CDR2 SFDVKD, per germline. V was clipped by 2 bases and J by 3 bases, with 7 bases between them. The CDR3 spans 14 residues. The CDR3 DNA sequence: TGTGCCACCAGTGATTACAAAGTCAATCAGCCCCAGCATTTT. Its translation: CATSDYKVNQPQHF.

The CDR3 region is CASSPPGTGKETQYF. The CDR3 DNA follows: TGTGCCAGCAGTCCCCCCGGGACAGGGAAAGAGACCCAGTACTTC. This rearrangement joins TRBV28 to TRBJ2-5; 9 nucleotides align to TRBD1. Germline trimming cut 5 bases from V and 3 bases from J; bases unmatched to any gene: 7. The CDR3 contains 15 residues. Germline V gene sequence: CDR1 MDHEN, CDR2 SYDVKM.

This clonotype came up many times. The junction shows a germline mismatch at one end, possibly a read error. V and J are TRBV5-1 and TRBJ2-3; a weak D match, TRBD2 (5 bases). Germline V lookup: CDR1 SGHRS, CDR2 YFSETQ. The CDR3 contains 14 residues. CDR3: CASSLGRSTDTQYF. The DNA for the CDR3 is TGTGCCAGCAGCTTAGGGAGATCCACAGATACGCAGTATTTT.

In this sample, this clonotype turned up once. V gene TRBV20-1 combines with J gene TRBJ2-5; D could derive from TRBD1 or TRBD2 (5 bases each). Germline values: CDR1 DFQATT, CDR2 SNEGSKA (reference sequence). Trimming shortened V by 6 bases and J by 1 base, and 12 bases separated the two germline ends. This CDR3 has 13 residues. The CDR3: CSAPGTLQETQYF. Written as DNA, the CDR3 is TGCAGTGCACCCGGGACGCTCCAAGAGACCCAGTACTTC.

The chain combines TRBV3-1 with TRBJ2-1; TRBD2 aligns across 12 bases. CDR3 size: 13 residues. CDR1 and CDR2 (germline): LGHDT, YNNKEL (reference sequence). J lost 14 bases, V lost 4 bases, and 6 bases had no gene match. The CDR3 loop reads CASSPRPSGGEFF. Written as DNA, the CDR3 is TGTGCCAGCAGCCCTCGACCTAGCGGGGGGGAGTTCTTC.

In its sample, this clonotype was seen a few times. This sequence joins TRBV7-2 and TRBJ1-6; D is unclear. Per the germline V gene, CDR1 is SGHTA and CDR2 is FQGNSA. With 5 bases removed from V and 0 bases from J, the gap between germline ends came to 11 bases. The CDR3 extends over 16 amino acids. The CDR3 region is CASSPPMSSYNSPLHF. For the CDR3, the DNA is TGTGCCAGCAGCCCGCCAATGAGCTCCTATAATTCACCCCTCCACTTT. The entire variable domain, with the rest obtained from reference TRBV7-2 and TRBJ1-6, is as follows: GAGVSQSPSNKVTEKGKDVELRCDPISGHTALYWYRQSLGQGLEFLIYFQGNSAPDKSGLPSDRFSAERTGGSVSTLTIQRTQQEDSAVYLCASSPPMSSYNSPLHFGNGTRLTVT.

This clonotype was picked up a small number of times. V and J are TRBV6-6 and TRBJ2-7; no definite D call. Deletions cut 2 bases from V and 5 bases from J, with 13 bases between. The CDR3 has 14 residues. Germline-derived CDR1 and CDR2 are MNHNY and SVGAGI (reference sequence). The chain's CDR3 is CASSYGDMSNEQYF. The DNA for the CDR3 is TGTGCCAGCAGTTACGGAGATATGAGTAACGAGCAGTACTTC.

The chain couples TRBV4-3 to TRBJ2-3; tentative D call: TRBD1 (7 bases). Germline loops: CDR1 LGHNA, CDR2 YSLEER. Trimming removed 5 bases at V and 5 bases at J, with 17 bases between. CDR3 size: 15 residues. Here the CDR3 DNA reads TGCGCCAGCAGCGATCATAACAGGGGAGGAGATACGCAGTATTTT. Protein product: CASSDHNRGGDTQYF.

This clonotype has a handful of counts. The rearrangement links TRBV7-8 to TRBJ2-5, with no clear D. The DNA matches TRBJ2-7 better at its end, which makes the J call doubtful. The CDR3 loop spans 13 amino acids. CDR1 is SGHVS and CDR2 is FQNEAQ in the germline V gene. The CDR3 DNA reads TGTGCCAGCAGTCGCGGTCTTACTTACGAGCAGTACTTC. This sequence encodes CASSRGLTYEQYF.